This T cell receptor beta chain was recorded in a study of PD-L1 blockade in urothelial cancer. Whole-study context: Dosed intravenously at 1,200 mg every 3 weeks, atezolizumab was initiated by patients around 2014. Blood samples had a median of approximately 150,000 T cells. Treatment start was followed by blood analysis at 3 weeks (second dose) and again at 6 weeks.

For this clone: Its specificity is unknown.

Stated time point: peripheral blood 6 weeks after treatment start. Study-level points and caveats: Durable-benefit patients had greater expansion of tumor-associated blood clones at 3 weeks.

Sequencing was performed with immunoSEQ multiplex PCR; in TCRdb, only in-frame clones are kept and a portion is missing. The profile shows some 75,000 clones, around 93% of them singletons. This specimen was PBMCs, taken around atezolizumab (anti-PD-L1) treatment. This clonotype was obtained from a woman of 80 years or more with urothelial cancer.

The CDR3: CASIVVSYEQYF. The CDR3 region has the DNA TGCGCCAGCATCGTAGTATCCTACGAGCAGTACTTC. The V call is TRBV10-1, the J call TRBJ2-7; D is unclear. The CDR3 consists of 12 residues. Germline V gene sequence: CDR1 WNHNN, CDR2 SYGVQD (reference sequence). V was cut by 7 bases and J by 1 base, with 8 bases left in between.